The 15 T cell receptor beta chains below were found in one sample sequenced in a study of T cell changes during pregnancy in multiple sclerosis. Profiling relied on immunoSEQ multiplex PCR, and the TCRdb table lists in-frame clones only, not all of them. The sample records around 100,000 clones, roughly nine tenths being singletons. The specimen was peripheral blood, collected in the third trimester of pregnancy. The receptors derive from a female donor with multiple sclerosis, enrolled in a pregnancy study.

This chain joins TRBV2 and TRBJ2-2; 14 positions agree with TRBD2. CDR3 length: 18 residues. Germline lookup yields CDR1 SNHLY and CDR2 FYNNEI. Trimming took 4 bases from V and 2 from J; bases not matched to a gene: 6. The CDR3 DNA is TGTGCCAGCAGTGCGCGACTAGCGGGAGGGCCTAACACCGGGGAGCTGTTTTTT. Amino acids: CASSARLAGGPNTGELFF.

This chain joins TRBV2 and TRBJ1-1; 7 bases map to TRBD1. The J segment lost 0 bases and the V segment lost 7 bases, leaving 8 bases of the junction unmatched. Germline V gene data show CDR1 as SNHLY and CDR2 as FYNNEI. The CDR3 sequence is 15 residues long. The CDR3 region is CASKGQTIMNTEAFF. The CDR3 region has the DNA TGTGCCAGCAAGGGACAGACTATCATGAACACTGAAGCTTTCTTT.

This clone has a handful of counts. The DNA for the CDR3 is TGTGCCAGCAGTGGTGACTCTGAAGCTTTCTTT. Amino acids: CASSGDSEAFF. This chain links TRBV28 with TRBJ1-1; D is undetermined. V lost 5 bases, J lost 6 bases, and 7 bases lay in between. Germline loops: CDR1 MDHEN, CDR2 SYDVKM. The CDR3 is made up of 11 amino acids.

J is TRBJ1-2 and V is TRBV11-2; TRBD1 aligns across 8 bases. The CDR3 is 16 residues long. With V trimmed by 6 bases and J by 0 bases, 9 bases remained unmatched. From germline, CDR1 is SGHAT and CDR2 FQNNGV. The CDR3 region has the DNA TGTGCCAGCAGACCAGGACGGACAGGGCCTAACTATGGCTACACCTTC. It codes for CASRPGRTGPNYGYTF.

The chain employs TRBV2 and TRBJ2-1; D uncertain. The V gene's germline CDR1 is SNHLY and CDR2 FYNNEI. The V gene lost 1 base and the J gene lost 12 bases, with 10 bases spanning the gap. The CDR3 spans 12 residues. CDR3 nucleotides: TGTGCCAGCAGTGAAGGGCTAGGTCGGCAGTTCTTC. It translates to CASSEGLGRQFF.

This chain joins TRBV30 and TRBJ2-7, with 14 bases identical to TRBD2. The germline CDR1 and CDR2 sequences are GTSNPN and SVGIG (reference sequence). V trimming: 5 bases; J trimming: 4 bases; junction bases outside the gene matches: 16. The CDR3 totals 18 residues. The CDR3 DNA is TGTGCCTGGGCCAGACTAGCGGGAGGGCCTCGGCATCGTTACGAGCAGTACTTC. Amino acid sequence: CAWARLAGGPRHRYEQYF.

V gene TRBV15 combines with J gene TRBJ1-1; TRBD1 is a possible D gene (5 bases). The V end was cut by 0 bases, the J end by 5 bases, with 10 bases between. Germline CDR1 LNHNV, CDR2 YYDKDF (reference sequence). The CDR3 runs to 14 residues. DNA for the CDR3: TGTGCCACCAGCAGAGATCAGGGTATGACTGAAGCTTTCTTT. Translated: CATSRDQGMTEAFF.

The V and J genes are TRBV28 and TRBJ1-1; the D is unclear. CDR3 length: 16 residues. Germline V gene lookup returns CDR1 MDHEN and CDR2 SYDVKM. V was pared by 4 bases and J by 4 bases, with 19 bases between. CDR3 bases: TGTGCCAGCAGTTCTATGTCCACCGGGATCGGCACTGAAGCTTTCTTT. Amino acid sequence: CASSSMSTGIGTEAFF.

V and J are TRBV18 and TRBJ2-7, with D tentatively TRBD2 (5 bases). The CDR3 has 15 amino acids. V was clipped by 2 bases and J by 0 bases, with 11 bases between them. In germline, CDR1 is KGHSH, CDR2 LQKENI. Here the CDR3 DNA reads TGTGCCAGCTCACCATCGGGGTTTCGCTCCTACGAGCAGTACTTC. Its translation: CASSPSGFRSYEQYF.

V gene TRBV7-2 combines with J gene TRBJ2-4; no reliable D call. V was trimmed by 2 bases and J by 0 bases, leaving 8 bases between them. The germline CDR1 and CDR2 sequences are SGHTA and FQGNSA. This CDR3 spans 15 amino acids. DNA of the CDR3: TGTGCCAGCAGCTTAAATGCCAGAGCCAAAAACATTCAGTACTTC. The encoded protein is CASSLNARAKNIQYF.

V and J are TRBV6-1 and TRBJ1-2, with 7 bases that match TRBD1. The CDR3 is made up of 15 amino acids. Per the germline V gene, CDR1 is MNHNS and CDR2 is SASEGT. V trimming: 3 bases; J trimming: 2 bases; junction bases outside the gene matches: 6. The CDR3 nucleotides are TGTGCCAGCAGTGAGGCAGGGGGTCGGAACTATGGCTACACCTTC. As protein: CASSEAGGRNYGYTF.

CDR3 region: CASSLWQGLGNTEAFF. The DNA of the CDR3 is TGTGCCAGCAGCTTATGGCAGGGGTTGGGGAACACTGAAGCTTTCTTT. The chain combines TRBV11-2 with TRBJ1-1; the D gene is possibly TRBD1 (6 bases). V lost 2 bases and J lost 1, with 14 bases in between. Germline CDR1 SGHAT, CDR2 FQNNGV. The CDR3 is 16 residues long. Together with reference TRBV11-2 and TRBJ1-1, the CDR3 gives the full variable domain: EAGVAQSPRYKIIEKRQSVAFWCNPISGHATLYWYQQILGQGPKLLIQFQNNGVVDDSQLPKDRFSAERLKGVDSTLKIQPAKLEDSAVYLCASSLWQGLGNTEAFFGQGTRLTVV.

The chain combines TRBV7-3 with TRBJ2-3; TRBD2 matches at 14 bases. This CDR3 has 15 amino acids. Germline loops: CDR1 SGHTA, CDR2 FQGTGA. V dropped 6 bases and J dropped 6; count of bases not matched to a gene: 5. In DNA, the CDR3 is TGTGCCAGCAGTCGACTAGCGGGGGGGCCGGATACGCAGTATTTT. It encodes CASSRLAGGPDTQYF.

This chain connects TRBV6-1 to TRBJ1-1, with D tentatively TRBD1 (5 bases). The ends were cut back, 2 bases at V and 1 base at J, with 11 bases in the middle. Germline V lookup: CDR1 MNHNS, CDR2 SASEGT. The CDR3 runs to 15 residues. For the CDR3, the DNA is TGTGCCAGCAGTGAAAAAGGGGCTAGGAACACTGAAGCTTTCTTT. Protein: CASSEKGARNTEAFF.

The chain has TRBV5-1 and TRBJ2-7, with TRBD1 matching over 7 bases. There are 14 residues in the CDR3. The V segment lost 1 base and the J segment 4 bases; nucleotides outside the gene matches: 5. Germline V gives CDR1 SGHRS, CDR2 YFSETQ. The CDR3 is CASSLTGVEYEQYF. CDR3 coding DNA: TGCGCCAGCAGCTTGACAGGGGTGGAGTACGAGCAGTACTTC.